This section outlines one TCR beta chain sequence together with its context. This entry belongs to a study of blood T cell repertoires in COVID-19. Across the whole study: COVID-19 samples, acute and convalescent, were from the United States, Italy and Spain.

Original processing notes: Amplification of reference gene primers was used by the study to estimate nucleated cell counts. Clones were sequenced by immunoSEQ multiplex PCR, and TCRdb holds only the in-frame ones, with some missing. V and J calls and clone size are those listed in that table; D and trimming were worked out from the DNA. Of roughly 380,000 clones listed, around 84% are singletons. The sequenced material came from peripheral blood. The TCR originated in a woman between 18 and 29 years old with acute or convalescent COVID-19.

CDR3 DNA: TGTGCCAGCAGCCTGGACAGGGGTTCCTACGAGCAGTACTTC. Amino acid sequence: CASSLDRGSYEQYF. The gene calls are TRBV7-9 and TRBJ2-7; TRBD1 aligns across 9 bases. The junction had 3 bases not matched to a gene; V was cut back by 5 bases and J by 1 base. Germline V gene lookup returns CDR1 SEHNR and CDR2 FQNEAQ (reference sequence). The CDR3 has 14 amino acids.